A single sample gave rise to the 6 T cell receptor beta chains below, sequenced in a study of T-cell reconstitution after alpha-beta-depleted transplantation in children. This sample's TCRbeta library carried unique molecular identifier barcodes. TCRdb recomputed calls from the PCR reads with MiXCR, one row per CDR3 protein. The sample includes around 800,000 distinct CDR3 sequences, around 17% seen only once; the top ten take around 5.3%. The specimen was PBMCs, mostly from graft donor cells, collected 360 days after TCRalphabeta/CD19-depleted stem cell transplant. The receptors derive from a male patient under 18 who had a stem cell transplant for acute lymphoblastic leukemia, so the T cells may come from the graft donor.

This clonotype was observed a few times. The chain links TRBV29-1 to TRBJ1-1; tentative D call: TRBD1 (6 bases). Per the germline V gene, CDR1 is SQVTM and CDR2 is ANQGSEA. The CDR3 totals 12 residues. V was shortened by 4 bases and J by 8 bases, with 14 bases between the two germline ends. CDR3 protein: CSVVGGQQEAFF. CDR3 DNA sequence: TGCAGCGTTGTTGGAGGACAGCAAGAAGCTTTCTTT.

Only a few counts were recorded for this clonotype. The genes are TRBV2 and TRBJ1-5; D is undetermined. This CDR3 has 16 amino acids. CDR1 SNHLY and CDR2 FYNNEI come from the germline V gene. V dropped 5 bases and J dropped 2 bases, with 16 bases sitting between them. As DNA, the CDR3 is TGTGCCAGCAGTCCCCGAATGACTAGTCGCAATCAGCCCCAGCATTTT. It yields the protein CASSPRMTSRNQPQHF.

This chain's CDR3 is CASSLELAGHTYEQYF. The CDR3 coding sequence is TGCGCCAGCAGCTTGGAACTAGCGGGACACACCTACGAGCAGTACTTC. The chain recombines TRBV5-1 with TRBJ2-7; the match to TRBD2 covers 10 bases. The CDR3 length is 16 residues. Germline V gives CDR1 SGHRS, CDR2 YFSETQ. With V trimmed by 0 bases and J by 2 bases, 5 bases remained unmatched.

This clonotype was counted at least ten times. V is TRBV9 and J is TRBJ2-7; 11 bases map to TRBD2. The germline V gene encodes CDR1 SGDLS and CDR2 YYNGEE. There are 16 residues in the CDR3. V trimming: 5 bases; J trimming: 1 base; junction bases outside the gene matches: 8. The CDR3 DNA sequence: TGTGCCAGCAGTGAATCGGGACTAGCGGAATCCTACGAGCAGTACTTC. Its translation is CASSESGLAESYEQYF.

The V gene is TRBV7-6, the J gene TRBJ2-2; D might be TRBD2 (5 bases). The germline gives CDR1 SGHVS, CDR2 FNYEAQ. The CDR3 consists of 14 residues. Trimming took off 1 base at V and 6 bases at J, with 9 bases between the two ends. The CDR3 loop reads CASSLEVEAGELFF. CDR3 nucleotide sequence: TGTGCCAGCAGCTTAGAGGTGGAGGCCGGGGAGCTGTTTTTT.

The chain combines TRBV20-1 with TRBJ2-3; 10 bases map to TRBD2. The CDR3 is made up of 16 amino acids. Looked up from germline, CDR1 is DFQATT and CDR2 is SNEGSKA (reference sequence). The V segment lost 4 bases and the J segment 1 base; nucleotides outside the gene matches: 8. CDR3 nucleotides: TGCAGTGCTAAAAGGCCGGGGACTAGCGGCACAGATACGCAGTATTTT. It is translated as CSAKRPGTSGTDTQYF.